The TCR beta chain described here comes from a study of graft-versus-host responses after intestinal transplantation. Study information: Transplant recipients had multivisceral, liver-intestinal, or isolated intestinal grafts. Recipients uniformly received anti-thymocyte globulin induction, followed by tacrolimus and steroids for 2 to 4 years.

Libraries were prepared by immunoSEQ multiplex PCR; TCRdb keeps only in-frame clonotypes and omits some of them. Of 60,000 to 80,000 clones detected, about 90% appear once; the ten largest clones hold under 1.5%. As for this clone: The antigen is not known.

The study, taken as a whole, reports: The highest levels of circulating GvH clones went along with early declines in HvG clones after transplant. Allografts from individuals with graft-donor T cell macrochimerism displayed high graft-versus-host to host-versus-graft clonal ratios.

With 4 bases removed from V and 1 base from J, the gap between germline ends came to 8 bases. Germline V gene lookup returns CDR1 SGDLS and CDR2 YYNGEE. CDR3 length: 13 amino acids. V and J are TRBV9 and TRBJ1-1; a weak D match, TRBD1 (5 bases). This sequence was found in a human donor who received an intestinal transplant. Sequences were derived from unstimulated CD8+ T cells sorted from spleen or lymph node cells, sampled before intestinal transplant. DNA of the CDR3: TGTGCCAGCAGCCGAACAGGGAACACTGAAGCTTTCTTT. Its translation: CASSRTGNTEAFF. Using reference TRBV9 and TRBJ1-1 for the parts outside the CDR3, the full variable domain is DSGVTQTPKHLITATGQRVTLRCSPRSGDLSVYWYQQSLDQGLQFLIQYYNGEERAKGNILERFSAQQFPDLHSELNLSSLELGDSALYFCASSRTGNTEAFFGQGTRLTVV.